This T cell receptor (beta chain) was retrieved from a study of cytomegalovirus exposure and HLA in healthy donors. Comment on this clone: Its antigen is not known.

The study, taken as a whole, reports: An analysis that came later showed most CMV-associated TCR beta chains appearing HLA-restricted. In all likelihood, a cluster of highly shared sequence variants was a sequencing artifact.

The PCR employed 60 Vbeta primers together with 13 Jbeta primers. In the study's own analysis: Later work found 80 million or so unique TCR beta chains, with about 10 million shared. Assay used: immunoSEQ multiplex PCR; TCRdb lists only in-frame clones, some missing. From that table come the V and J calls and clone size; the DNA was used to work out D and trimming. The table lists approximately 150,000 clones, around four fifths of them singletons. V was pared by 0 bases and J by 0 bases, with 6 bases of the junction left unmatched. The CDR3 is 17 residues long. Germline-derived CDR1 and CDR2 are ENHRY and SYGVKD.

Input material: PBMCs. The clonotype originates from a young man in good health and CMV-seronegative. The chain employs TRBV10-3 and TRBJ2-5; 8 bases match TRBD2. This chain's CDR3 is CAISESTGGHHQETQYF. The DNA for the CDR3 is TGTGCCATCAGTGAGTCGACGGGAGGGCATCACCAAGAGACCCAGTACTTC.